One TCR beta chain is described in this entry. The antigen is undetermined. This entry is derived from a study of shared clonotypes between healthy human individuals. Study observations and caveats: Sorted-subset sequencing, rarefaction showed, was incomplete despite large depth. Non-shared clonotypes had lower generation probabilities than clonotypes shared by all four sorted-subset donors.

Once extracted for a subset, genomic DNA was divided evenly among several immunoSEQ plates. Only in-frame clones appear in the TCRdb table, and some are missing; sequencing was by immunoSEQ multiplex PCR. The sample consists of 550,000 to 850,000 clones, approximately 79% of them appearing once. Splitting the CD4+ cells yielded a CD45RA+ naive subset and a CD45RA-negative memory subset. Per germline, CDR1 SGHRS and CDR2 YFSETQ. V was pared by 1 base and J by 0 bases, with 12 bases between. The CDR3 length is 16 residues. Source material: memory CD4+ T cells sorted from blood. This sample's subset: CD45RA-negative fraction. The sequence was collected from a woman under 40 in good health. The chain couples TRBV5-1 to TRBJ2-3; D remains unclear. This chain's CDR3 is CASSLRSAASTDTQYF. The CDR3 nucleotides are TGCGCCAGCAGCTTGAGGAGCGCGGCTAGCACAGATACGCAGTATTTT.